This T cell receptor (beta chain) appears in the sequencing data of a study of blood T cell repertoires in COVID-19. Study-level background: Some COVID-19 samples were acute and others convalescent; all came from the United States, Italy and Spain. T cells, B-cell-depleted T cells, or PBMCs supplied cDNA or gDNA.

Trimming removed 0 bases from V and 2 bases from J, with 8 bases in between. Germline V gene sequence: CDR1 SGHTA, CDR2 FQGNSA. The length of the CDR3 is 14 residues. Under the authors' procedure: Amplifying reference gene primers gave estimates of nucleated cell counts. Clones were read by immunoSEQ multiplex PCR, and TCRdb kept only the in-frame ones, dropping some. From that table come the V and J calls and clone size; the DNA was used to work out D and trimming. Among 85,000 to 130,000 clones, roughly four fifths were seen once, and the ten largest hold around 4.8%. The chain carries TRBV7-2 and TRBJ2-7; no reliable D call. The sample consisted of peripheral blood. The sequence was obtained from a man in his 60s with acute or convalescent COVID-19. CDR3 DNA sequence: TGTGCCAGCAGCTTAGCGGTCAACACCTACGAGCAGTACTTC. It codes for CASSLAVNTYEQYF.